These 10 T cell receptor beta chains share one sample of origin, sequenced in a study of circulating CD8 cells and anti-PD-1 response in melanoma. Each library started from approximately 14 ng of total RNA using the QIAseq Immune Repertoire TCR panel. TCRdb reanalysed the reads using MiXCR and keeps one entry per CDR3 protein. The sample consists of 1,500 to 2,000 distinct CDR3 sequences, about 7.4% of them appearing once. Four subsets defined by PD-1 and/or TIGIT were sorted from live CD3+CD8+TCRalphabeta+ cells. The sequencing here drew on CD8+ T cells from PBMCs, taken at baseline or after one month of anti-PD-1 therapy (not recorded which). These receptor sequences come from a human donor with melanoma.

This clonotype is termed medium-sized. This chain uses TRBV19 with TRBJ1-1; D is perhaps TRBD1 (5 bases). Trimming stripped 0 bases from V and 4 bases from J, with 12 bases between. The CDR3 covers 15 residues. Germline assignment: CDR1 LNHDA and CDR2 SQIVND (reference sequence). The CDR3 DNA follows: TGTGCCAGTAGTATAGATATGGGGCTGGGCACTGAAGCTTTCTTT. Encoded protein: CASSIDMGLGTEAFF.

By its share, this clonotype is large. The chain has TRBV2 and TRBJ1-5; D may be TRBD1 (5 bases). Trimming took off 6 bases at V and 7 bases at J, with 13 bases between the two ends. CDR1 is SNHLY, CDR2 FYNNEI, per germline. The CDR3 runs 13 residues. The chain's CDR3 is CASRLGGIQPQHF. The CDR3 nucleotides read TGTGCCAGCAGGTTGGGGGGGATACAGCCCCAGCATTTT.

This clonotype rates as large. The gene calls are TRBV4-3 and TRBJ2-6; 7 bases are shared with TRBD1. J was trimmed by 0 bases and V by 0 bases; bases with no gene match: 8. The CDR3 extends over 19 amino acids. Germline CDR1 and CDR2: LGHNA and YSLEER. The CDR3 coding sequence is TGCGCCAGCAGCCAAGACCCCGGGACAGTGAGCTCTGGGGCCAACGTCCTGACTTTC. It is translated as CASSQDPGTVSSGANVLTF.

This clonotype is classed as medium-sized. As the CDR3 is not closed by the conserved phenylalanine or tryptophan, this likely results from a read error. The chain recombines TRBV12-5 with TRBJ1-5; 7 bases fit TRBD1. CDR1 and CDR2 (germline): LGHNT, FRNRAP. The V and J ends lost 7 bases and 13 bases, in that order; junction bases with no gene match: 10. This CDR3 contains 12 residues. CDR3 DNA sequence: TGTGCTAGTGCCCTCGGACAGGCCTTGCAGCATTCT. It specifies CASALGQALQHS.

The sample holds a few counts of this clonotype. The chain links TRBV28 to TRBJ2-3, with D perhaps matching TRBD2 (5 bases). V gave up 5 bases and J gave up 0 bases, with 12 bases separating them. This CDR3 spans 15 amino acids. Germline V CDR1 and CDR2: MDHEN, SYDVKM. The CDR3 nucleotides read TGTGCCAGCAGTCCACTGGCGGGCAGCACAGATACGCAGTATTTT. Translated, it gives CASSPLAGSTDTQYF.

By share, this clonotype ranks as medium-sized (0.01 to 0.1%). The genes are TRBV19 and TRBJ2-7; D call uncertain. Germline-derived CDR1 and CDR2 are LNHDA and SQIVND (reference sequence). The CDR3 has 15 residues. The V and J ends lost 5 bases and 2 bases respectively, with 16 bases between them. For the CDR3, the DNA is TGTGCCAGTAGTGGTCCGGGCCAGTGGACCTACGAGCAGTACTTC. The encoded protein is CASSGPGQWTYEQYF.

This clonotype is labeled as medium-sized. CDR3 protein: CASSPLGGVYNEQFF. CDR3 DNA: TGTGCCAGCAGCCCTTTGGGGGGGGTCTACAATGAGCAGTTCTTC. The chain is built from TRBV28 and TRBJ2-1; 7 bases line up with TRBD2. CDR3 length: 15 residues. Trimming took 6 bases from V and 3 from J; bases not matched to a gene: 8. Germline values: CDR1 MDHEN, CDR2 SYDVKM.

On this clonotype: Since a much larger clone is just one base distant, this may be a read error. This rearrangement joins TRBV24-1 to TRBJ1-2; the D gene is possibly TRBD1 (5 bases). V dropped 6 bases and J dropped 4 bases, with 14 bases sitting between them. Germline V gene lookup returns CDR1 KGHDR and CDR2 SFDVKD. CDR3 length: 14 residues. CDR3 bases: TGTGCCACCAGTCCGGGGGTGACTAGCTATGGCTACACCTTC. Amino acids: CATSPGVTSYGYTF.

For this clonotype: A read error is possible here, since a much larger clone lies one base away. The chain combines TRBV5-5 with TRBJ1-1; D gene uncertain. Germline CDR1 and CDR2: SGHKS and YYEKEE (reference sequence). CDR3 length: 14 residues. CDR3 region: CASSLVPANTEASF. The CDR3 nucleotides read TGTGCCAGCAGCTTGGTGCCAGCGAACACTGAAGCTTCCTTT. Based on the CDR3 plus reference TRBV5-5 and TRBJ1-1, the full variable domain is DAGVTQSPTHLIKTRGQQVTLRCSPISGHKSVSWYQQVLGQGPQFIFQYYEKEERGRGNFPDRFSARQFPNYSSELNVNALLLGDSALYLCASSLVPANTEASFGQGTRLTVV.

This clonotype was seen a few times. The chain recombines TRBV9 with TRBJ2-2; 11 bases match TRBD2. The CDR3 sequence is 17 residues long. Losses at the gene ends were 4 bases for V and 7 bases for J; bases not matched to a gene: 12. Germline lookup yields CDR1 SGDLS and CDR2 YYNGEE. The CDR3 loop reads CASSTSGRRASNGELFF. The CDR3 bases are TGTGCCAGCAGCACTAGCGGGAGACGGGCCTCCAACGGGGAGCTGTTTTTT.